This T cell receptor beta chain was recorded in a study of cytomegalovirus exposure and HLA in healthy donors. Study results and caveats: For presence/absence analyses, sequencing depth was assumed to be roughly uniform across donors. It was 150 to 200 TCR beta chains that were listed as cytomegalovirus-associated. Researchers reported that a few CMV-associated chains were confirmed in vitro as CMV antigen-specific.

Note on this clone: Its specificity is unknown.

The primer mix had 60 Vbeta and 13 Jbeta primers. Sequenced by immunoSEQ multiplex PCR; TCRdb stores in-frame clones only, minus some. The repertoire has fewer than 200,000 clones, roughly 9.5% of them found once; the top ten carry 1% to 1.5%. Material: PBMCs. The sequence was collected from a woman in her 30s in good health and CMV-seropositive.

DNA for the CDR3: TGTGCCAGCAGCTTAGAAGGCAGCGGCTACGAGCAGTACTTC. Protein product: CASSLEGSGYEQYF. The V and J genes are TRBV13 and TRBJ2-7; TRBD2 might be the D (5 bases). CDR1 PRHDT and CDR2 FYEKMQ come from the germline V gene (reference sequence). The V end was cut by 1 base, the J end by 3 bases, with 10 bases between. The CDR3 extends over 14 amino acids.